One and the same sample provided the 21 T cell receptor beta chains below, sequenced in a study of blood T cell repertoires in COVID-19. TCRdb keeps only in-frame clones here, not all; method: immunoSEQ multiplex PCR. The repertoire holds approximately 280,000 clones, with around 85% as singletons. The material sequenced was peripheral blood. The receptors originated from a human donor with COVID-19, enrolled during active disease. The donor label of this sample is uncertain.

The J gene is TRBJ2-3, the V gene TRBV24-1, with 11 bases fitting TRBD2. Germline CDR1 and CDR2: KGHDR and SFDVKD. Germline trimming cut 4 bases from V and 1 base from J; bases unmatched to any gene: 9. CDR3 length: 18 amino acids. For the CDR3, the DNA is TGTGCCACCAGTGACCCTAGACTAGCGGGATCAGGCACAGATACGCAGTATTTT. This encodes CATSDPRLAGSGTDTQYF.

V gene TRBV9 combines with J gene TRBJ2-3; D possibly corresponds to TRBD2 (6 bases). V shed 5 bases and J shed 0 bases, with 13 bases lying between them. The germline V gene encodes CDR1 SGDLS and CDR2 YYNGEE. The CDR3 totals 15 residues. The CDR3 protein is CASSNRDSSTDTQYF. DNA of the CDR3: TGTGCCAGCAGTAATCGGGACTCCAGCACAGATACGCAGTATTTT.

The V gene is TRBV24-1, the J gene TRBJ2-2; 9 positions agree with TRBD1. This CDR3 region has 16 residues. CDR1 is KGHDR and CDR2 is SFDVKD in the germline V gene. The V and J ends lost 3 bases and 5 bases, in that order; junction bases with no gene match: 6. This CDR3 reads CATSDLLGQGTGELFF. CDR3 DNA sequence: TGTGCCACCAGTGATCTCCTGGGACAGGGAACCGGGGAGCTGTTTTTT.

This clone appeared a few times. The V and J genes are TRBV28 and TRBJ2-6; a possible D gene is TRBD1 (6 bases). Germline V lookup: CDR1 MDHEN, CDR2 SYDVKM. The V end was cut by 6 bases, the J end by 1 base, with 25 bases between. This CDR3 is 20 amino acids long. This CDR3 is CASSDPGTNYRASGANVLTF. The DNA of the CDR3 is TGTGCCAGCAGCGACCCAGGGACAAACTACAGGGCGTCTGGGGCCAACGTCCTGACTTTC.

V gene TRBV27 combines with J gene TRBJ2-2, with a weak D call TRBD2 (6 bases). The germline gives CDR1 MNHEY, CDR2 SMNVEV (reference sequence). The V end lost 6 bases, the J end lost 1 base, and 15 bases lay between the germline ends. The CDR3 consists of 16 residues. The CDR3 protein is CASRRGIAVNTGELFF. The CDR3 nucleotides are TGTGCCAGCAGGCGCGGTATAGCGGTGAACACCGGGGAGCTGTTTTTT.

The chain recombines TRBV19 with TRBJ1-3, with a tentative D call TRBD1 (6 bases). The length of the CDR3 is 14 residues. V was pared by 3 bases and J by 3 bases, with 9 bases between. Germline V CDR1 and CDR2: LNHDA, SQIVND (reference sequence). The CDR3 DNA sequence: TGTGCCAGTAGTATCGGGGGGCATGGAAACACCATATATTTT. This sequence encodes CASSIGGHGNTIYF.

The chain uses TRBV4-2 and TRBJ2-5; D is unclear. CDR3 length equals 14 residues. Trimming removed 4 bases at V and 0 bases at J, with 9 bases between. Germline V lookup: CDR1 LGHNA, CDR2 YNFKEQ. The CDR3 DNA follows: TGTGCCAGCAGCCGGGCAACCGACCAAGAGACCCAGTACTTC. Translating it yields CASSRATDQETQYF.

J is TRBJ2-7 and V is TRBV28; D is perhaps TRBD1 (6 bases). The CDR3 is 13 amino acids. The germline gives CDR1 MDHEN, CDR2 SYDVKM. V lost 10 bases and J 0 bases, leaving 13 bases between the germline ends. This CDR3 is CATTRDNSYEQYF. The CDR3 region has the DNA TGTGCCACCACCCGGGACAACTCCTACGAGCAGTACTTC.

The rearrangement joins TRBV7-6 to TRBJ2-5, with 8 bases lining up with TRBD1. Germline V CDR1 and CDR2: SGHVS, FNYEAQ. The length of the CDR3 is 17 residues. V shed 2 bases, J shed 1 base, and the junction held 9 bases outside the gene matches. The DNA for the CDR3 is TGTGCCAGCAGCTTAAATCTTGGACAGGGCGTCCAAGAGACCCAGTACTTC. It translates to CASSLNLGQGVQETQYF.

This clone was seen a few times. This chain uses TRBV19 with TRBJ1-1, with TRBD1 matching 8 bases. There are 14 residues in the CDR3. With V trimmed by 3 bases and J by 8 bases, 8 bases remained unmatched. The germline V gene has CDR1 LNHDA and CDR2 SQIVND (reference sequence). CDR3: CASSIRGQLGEAFF. The CDR3 nucleotides read TGTGCCAGTAGTATCAGGGGGCAATTGGGAGAAGCTTTCTTT.

This chain links TRBV4-2 with TRBJ2-3, with TRBD2 matching 10 bases. The junction had 2 bases not matched to a gene; V was cut back by 1 base and J by 1 base. The CDR3 has 16 amino acids. Per the germline V gene, CDR1 is LGHNA and CDR2 is YNFKEQ. CDR3 region: CASSQVGLAGTDTQYF. Written as DNA, the CDR3 is TGTGCCAGCAGCCAAGTTGGACTAGCGGGCACAGATACGCAGTATTTT.

The chain has TRBV28 and TRBJ2-7, with 8 bases aligning to TRBD1. The CDR3 covers 14 residues. Germline values: CDR1 MDHEN, CDR2 SYDVKM. With 6 bases clipped from V and 6 bases from J, the junction kept 10 bases outside the gene matches. The CDR3 spells CASRPPGQVFEQYF. CDR3 DNA: TGTGCCAGCAGACCTCCGGGACAGGTTTTCGAGCAGTACTTC. The full variable domain, with the rest looked up from reference TRBV28 and TRBJ2-7, is DVKVTQSSRYLVKRTGEKVFLECVQDMDHENMFWYRQDPGLGLRLIYFSYDVKMKEKGDIPEGYSVSREKKERFSLILESASTNQTSMYLCASRPPGQVFEQYFGPGTRLTVT.

The chain uses TRBV6-2 or TRBV6-3 and TRBJ1-5, with D tentatively TRBD1 (5 bases). V shed 5 bases and J shed 10 bases, with 12 bases lying between them. The CDR3 consists of 12 residues. CDR1 is MNHEY and CDR2 is SVGEGT in the germline V gene. As DNA, the CDR3 is TGTGCCAGCAGTCCCCAGGGCTTACCCCAGCATTTT. This encodes CASSPQGLPQHF.

The chain carries TRBV5-1 and TRBJ2-3; 12 nucleotides line up with TRBD1. The CDR3 sequence is 15 residues long. V shed 4 bases and J 4 bases; nucleotides not matched to a gene: 4. From germline, CDR1 is SGHRS and CDR2 YFSETQ. The CDR3 DNA reads as TGCGCCAGCAGCCACCGGGACAGGGGGCCAGATACGCAGTATTTT. Translation gives CASSHRDRGPDTQYF.

The CDR3 protein is CAWSPPQETQYF. Here the CDR3 DNA reads TGTGCCTGGAGTCCTCCCCAAGAGACCCAGTACTTC. The gene calls are TRBV30 and TRBJ2-5; D is unresolved. V lost 2 bases, J lost 1 base, and 5 bases lay in between. Germline CDR1 is GTSNPN and CDR2 is SVGIG (reference sequence). This CDR3 spans 12 amino acids.

The CDR3 nucleotides read TGTGCCAGCAGTCTTGACAGTAGAGGCCTCGGCGAGCAGTACTTC. This gives the protein CASSLDSRGLGEQYF. The J gene is TRBJ2-7, the V gene TRBV27; a weak D match, TRBD1 (5 bases). Germline lookup yields CDR1 MNHEY and CDR2 SMNVEV (reference sequence). Trimming pared 5 bases from V and 6 bases from J, leaving 20 bases between. The CDR3 spans 15 residues.

This clone was observed a single time. The chain is built from TRBV9 and TRBJ2-1; 8 bases line up with TRBD2. Germline lookup yields CDR1 SGDLS and CDR2 YYNGEE. The CDR3 covers 15 residues. J gave up 7 bases and V 2 bases, and 8 bases lay outside the gene matches. In DNA form, the CDR3 reads TGTGCCAGCAGCGTGGGTAGCGGGACTACGAATGAGCAGTTCTTC. Translated: CASSVGSGTTNEQFF.

The gene calls are TRBV6-4 and TRBJ1-1; no firm D call. Looked up from germline, CDR1 is MRHNA and CDR2 is SNTAGT. This CDR3 comprises 13 residues. Trimming pared 3 bases from V and 2 bases from J, leaving 7 bases between. The CDR3 sequence is CASSEYFNTEAFF. The CDR3 bases are TGTGCCAGCAGTGAATACTTTAACACTGAAGCTTTCTTT.

This rearrangement joins TRBV7-9 to TRBJ2-1, with a weak D call TRBD2 (5 bases). CDR1 and CDR2 (germline): SEHNR, FQNEAQ (reference sequence). V was clipped by 2 bases and J by 4 bases, with 9 bases between them. This CDR3 has 14 residues. The CDR3 loop is CASSLTLAYNEQFF. The CDR3 nucleotides read TGTGCCAGCAGCTTAACCCTAGCATACAATGAGCAGTTCTTC.

V and J are TRBV7-9 and TRBJ1-6; 9 bases are a match to TRBD1. The CDR3 extends over 15 amino acids. With 5 bases clipped from V and 8 bases from J, the junction kept 7 bases outside the gene matches. Germline CDR1 SEHNR, CDR2 FQNEAQ (reference sequence). CDR3 sequence (DNA): TGTGCCAGCAGCGGCCGGGACAGGGTGGATTCACCCCTCCACTTT. Amino acids: CASSGRDRVDSPLHF.

The chain couples TRBV4-3 to TRBJ1-1; 8 nucleotides align to TRBD1. The V segment lost 4 bases and the J segment 4 bases; nucleotides outside the gene matches: 17. The germline V gene encodes CDR1 LGHNA and CDR2 YSLEER. The CDR3 runs 18 residues. CDR3 sequence reads: CASSRTAGGRGLFTEAFF. The CDR3 DNA follows: TGCGCCAGCAGCCGGACGGCAGGGGGCAGGGGCCTATTCACTGAAGCTTTCTTT.